This entry lists 29 T cell receptor beta chains sequenced from one sample in a study of cytomegalovirus exposure and HLA in healthy donors. The PCR used 60 Vbeta and 13 Jbeta primers. Profiling relied on immunoSEQ multiplex PCR, and the TCRdb table lists in-frame clones only, not all of them. The data hold 100,000 to 150,000 clones, with 70% to 90% observed a single time. Material for sequencing was PBMCs. The receptors derive from a man aged 18 to 29 in good health and CMV-seropositive.

The chain has TRBV7-8 and TRBJ2-1; D possibly corresponds to TRBD1 (6 bases). CDR1 is SGHVS, CDR2 FQNEAQ, per germline. Trimming pared 5 bases from V and 8 bases from J, leaving 16 bases between. The CDR3 spans 14 residues. This CDR3 reads CASSPRDNWDEQFF. As DNA, the CDR3 is TGTGCCAGCAGCCCTCGGGACAATTGGGATGAGCAGTTCTTC.

This clone showed up just a few times. This chain joins TRBV4-1 and TRBJ1-1; D remains unclear. The CDR3 extends over 14 amino acids. V lost 1 base and J 0 bases, leaving 6 bases between the germline ends. The germline V gene encodes CDR1 MGHRA and CDR2 YSYEKL. The CDR3: CASSQGQLNTEAFF. The CDR3 DNA sequence: TGCGCCAGCAGCCAAGGGCAATTGAACACTGAAGCTTTCTTT.

This clone has only one observation. The chain is built from TRBV10-3 and TRBJ1-1; 7 bases align to TRBD1. V shed 0 bases, J shed 2 bases, and the junction held 6 bases outside the gene matches. Per germline, CDR1 ENHRY and CDR2 SYGVKD. The CDR3 loop spans 16 amino acids. CDR3 sequence (DNA): TGTGCCATCAGTGAGTCAGCAGGGGACAGCAACACTGAAGCTTTCTTT. It yields the protein CAISESAGDSNTEAFF.

This chain uses TRBV28 with TRBJ1-5, with TRBD1 as a possible D gene (5 bases). V lost 6 bases to trimming and J lost 0 bases, with 18 bases between them. The CDR3 has 17 amino acids. Germline CDR1 reads MDHEN; CDR2 reads SYDVKM. CDR3: CASRPPAGHYSNQPQHF. In DNA, the CDR3 is TGTGCCAGCAGACCTCCCGCGGGGCACTATAGCAATCAGCCCCAGCATTTT.

Regarding this clone: The junction departs from germline at one end; a sequencing error may be responsible. The gene calls are TRBV4-1 and TRBJ1-1, with D uncertain. The CDR3 runs 13 residues. Germline V CDR1 and CDR2: MGHRA, YSYEKL. The CDR3 nucleotides read TGCGCCAGCAGCCAAGTATACCTCACTGAAGATTTCTTT. Amino acids: CASSQVYLTEDFF.

V is TRBV19 and J is TRBJ1-2, with D tentatively TRBD1 (5 bases). V lost 3 bases, J lost 3 bases, and 8 bases lay in between. The CDR3 totals 13 residues. Germline V gene sequence: CDR1 LNHDA, CDR2 SQIVND (reference sequence). This chain's CDR3 is CASSMGGDYGYTF. CDR3 nucleotides: TGTGCCAGTAGTATGGGAGGGGACTATGGCTACACCTTC. The entire variable domain, with the rest obtained from reference TRBV19 and TRBJ1-2, is as follows: DGGITQSPKYLFRKEGQNVTLSCEQNLNHDAMYWYRQDPGQGLRLIYYSQIVNDFQKGDIAEGYSVSREKKESFPLTVTSAQKNPTAFYLCASSMGGDYGYTFGSGTRLTVV.

V usage is TRBV7-7 and J usage is TRBJ2-3, with D unresolved. The CDR3 is 13 amino acids. Germline V CDR1 and CDR2: SSHAT, FNYEAQ (reference sequence). V was shortened by 8 bases and J by 0 bases, with 9 bases between the two germline ends. The CDR3 is CASSQRSTDTQYF. The CDR3 nucleotides read TGTGCCAGCTCGCAGAGGAGCACAGATACGCAGTATTTT.

This clone was observed a handful of times. The chain's CDR3 is CASSPVGRTEAFF. The CDR3 DNA follows: TGTGCCAGCAGCCCAGTCGGGAGGACTGAAGCTTTCTTT. The chain joins TRBV5-4 to TRBJ1-1; D uncertain. Germline V gene sequence: CDR1 SGHNT, CDR2 YYREEE (reference sequence). The CDR3 has 13 residues. V was clipped by 4 bases and J by 5 bases, with 12 bases between them. The complete variable domain, with remaining parts taken from reference TRBV5-4 and TRBJ1-1, reads ETGVTQSPTHLIKTRGQQVTLRCSSQSGHNTVSWYQQALGQGPQFIFQYYREEENGRGNFPPRFSGLQFPNYSSELNVNALELDDSALYLCASSPVGRTEAFFGQGTRLTVV.

The chain is built from TRBV29-1 and TRBJ1-3; D ambiguous. V was shortened by 0 bases and J by 0 bases, with 9 bases between the two germline ends. Germline V CDR1 and CDR2: SQVTM, ANQGSEA. The CDR3 sequence is 15 residues long. CDR3 sequence (DNA): TGCAGCGTTGAAGATCATGGGAGCTCTGGAAACACCATATATTTT. Encoded protein: CSVEDHGSSGNTIYF. The full variable domain, with the rest looked up from reference TRBV29-1 and TRBJ1-3, is SAVISQKPSRDICQRGTSLTIQCQVDSQVTMMFWYRQQPGQSLTLIATANQGSEATYESGFVIDKFPISRPNLTFSTLTVSNMSPEDSSIYLCSVEDHGSSGNTIYFGEGSWLTVV.

This clone has only one observation. This chain links TRBV19 with TRBJ2-7; no firm D call. CDR1 and CDR2 (germline): LNHDA, SQIVND (reference sequence). V was cut by 5 bases and J by 3 bases, with 11 bases left in between. The CDR3 totals 13 residues. The CDR3 is CASSPGIVYEQYF. CDR3 nucleotides: TGTGCCAGTAGTCCCGGTATCGTCTACGAGCAGTACTTC.

The count of this clone is one. This chain uses TRBV18 with TRBJ1-1; 8 bases fit TRBD1. The CDR3 covers 15 residues. In germline, CDR1 is KGHSH, CDR2 LQKENI. Trimming cost V 10 bases and J 1 base; bases outside gene matches: 11. The CDR3 loop reads CATAGGWNGNTEAFF. Here the CDR3 DNA reads TGTGCCACCGCAGGGGGCTGGAATGGGAACACTGAAGCTTTCTTT.

J is TRBJ1-3 and V is TRBV5-1; maybe TRBD1 (6 bases). CDR3 size: 15 residues. Trimming stripped 2 bases from V and 2 bases from J, with 11 bases between. Germline V gene sequence: CDR1 SGHRS, CDR2 YFSETQ. This CDR3 reads CASSLEPGAGNTIYF. For the CDR3, the DNA is TGCGCCAGCAGCTTAGAGCCAGGGGCTGGAAACACCATATATTTT.

V usage is TRBV7-8 and J usage is TRBJ1-2, with TRBD1 matching 7 bases. The junction had 10 bases not matched to a gene; V was cut back by 10 bases and J by 8 bases. Germline V gene sequence: CDR1 SGHVS, CDR2 FQNEAQ. CDR3 length: 12 amino acids. The DNA of the CDR3 is TGTGCCACCGAGAGGAGGGGGCTGGGCTACACCTTC. It specifies CATERRGLGYTF.

The chain combines TRBV6-6 with TRBJ2-3; TRBD2 is a possible D gene (5 bases). V lost 0 bases and J lost 5, with 9 bases in between. The CDR3 loop spans 14 amino acids. CDR1 is MNHNY, CDR2 SVGAGI, per germline (reference sequence). CDR3 in amino acids: CASSYSRVGDTQYF. CDR3 bases: TGTGCCAGCAGTTACTCGAGGGTCGGAGATACGCAGTATTTT.

The chain joins TRBV7-3 to TRBJ1-2; D may be TRBD1 (5 bases). CDR1 SGHTA and CDR2 FQGTGA come from the germline V gene. The CDR3 contains 14 residues. Deletions cut 5 bases from V and 6 bases from J, with 16 bases between. The CDR3 coding sequence is TGTGCCAGCAGCCTGGGAGTCCGGGGGGATGGCTACACCTTC. Translated, it gives CASSLGVRGDGYTF.

The chain joins TRBV6-5 to TRBJ1-6; no firm D call. The CDR3 spans 13 residues. V was cut by 7 bases and J by 9 bases, with 13 bases left in between. Germline values: CDR1 MNHEY, CDR2 SVGAGI. DNA for the CDR3: TGTGCCAGCAATGGCGGGTCATCTTCACCCCTCCACTTT. Amino acids: CASNGGSSSPLHF.

The rearrangement links TRBV5-6 to TRBJ1-6; D remains ambiguous. The V gene lost 1 base and the J gene lost 8 bases, with 13 bases spanning the gap. The length of the CDR3 is 15 residues. CDR1 SGHDT and CDR2 YYEEEE come from the germline V gene. The CDR3 spells CASSLWVVGDSPLHF. The CDR3 DNA reads as TGTGCCAGCAGCTTGTGGGTCGTAGGAGATTCACCCCTCCACTTT. The full variable domain, rest sourced from reference TRBV5-6 and TRBJ1-6, is DAGVTQSPTHLIKTRGQQVTLRCSPKSGHDTVSWYQQALGQGPQFIFQYYEEEERQRGNFPDRFSGHQFPNYSSELNVNALLLGDSALYLCASSLWVVGDSPLHFGNGTRLTVT.

This clone was observed a few times. This chain links TRBV9 with TRBJ1-1, with D unresolved. Per the germline V gene, CDR1 is SGDLS and CDR2 is YYNGEE. The CDR3 spans 14 residues. Deletions cut 0 bases from V and 3 bases from J, with 9 bases between. For the CDR3, the DNA is TGTGCCAGCAGCGTAGATGGGAGGGACACTGAAGCTTTCTTT. Translating it yields CASSVDGRDTEAFF.

This chain uses TRBV4-1 with TRBJ1-6; no reliable D call. The V gene lost 0 bases and the J gene lost 0 bases, with 12 bases spanning the gap. There are 18 residues in the CDR3. Germline V gene sequence: CDR1 MGHRA, CDR2 YSYEKL. The CDR3 sequence is CASSQDQRLISYNSPLHF. The CDR3 DNA reads TGCGCCAGCAGCCAAGACCAACGGTTGATCTCCTATAATTCACCCCTCCACTTT.

This clone was counted between two and nine times. The chain is built from TRBV4-1 and TRBJ1-1, with D uncertain. V was clipped by 0 bases and J by 0 bases, with 11 bases between them. CDR1 is MGHRA, CDR2 YSYEKL, per germline. This CDR3 has 16 residues. The CDR3 loop reads CASSQDHEALNTEAFF. In DNA form, the CDR3 reads TGCGCCAGCAGCCAAGATCATGAAGCCTTGAACACTGAAGCTTTCTTT.

The rearrangement links TRBV7-9 to TRBJ1-4; D remains ambiguous. The CDR3 loop spans 12 amino acids. Germline loops: CDR1 SEHNR, CDR2 FQNEAQ (reference sequence). The germline V and J ends were trimmed by 5 bases and 3 bases, with 4 bases remaining between them. As DNA, the CDR3 is TGTGCCAGCAGCGGCCCTAATGAAAAACTGTTTTTT. Translated, it gives CASSGPNEKLFF. The full variable domain, its missing parts supplied by reference TRBV7-9 and TRBJ1-4, is DTGVSQNPRHKITKRGQNVTFRCDPISEHNRLYWYRQTLGQGPEFLTYFQNEAQLEKSRLLSDRFSAERPKGSFSTLEIQRTEQGDSAMYLCASSGPNEKLFFGSGTQLSVL.

This chain connects TRBV10-3 to TRBJ2-7, with D perhaps TRBD1 (5 bases). Trimming cost V 7 bases and J 5 bases, with 12 bases left between them. Germline V CDR1 and CDR2: ENHRY, SYGVKD. This CDR3 contains 12 residues. As DNA, the CDR3 is TGTGCCATCACAGGCCAGGGCCACGAGCAGTACTTC. Translated, it gives CAITGQGHEQYF.

This clone was seen a handful of times. The chain has TRBV6-5 and TRBJ1-6, with 7 bases that match TRBD1. CDR1 and CDR2 from the germline V gene are MNHEY and SVGAGI. Germline trimming cut 2 bases from V and 6 bases from J; bases unmatched to any gene: 1. This CDR3 comprises 14 residues. The DNA for the CDR3 is TGTGCCAGCAGTTACAGGGGGCCTAATTCACCCCTCCACTTT. Translated, it gives CASSYRGPNSPLHF.

The chain recombines TRBV27 with TRBJ2-1; perhaps TRBD2 as D (6 bases). There are 14 residues in the CDR3. CDR1 is MNHEY, CDR2 SMNVEV, per germline (reference sequence). The V end lost 4 bases, the J end lost 4 bases, and 11 bases lay between the germline ends. The CDR3 here is CASSSGLKYNEQFF. In DNA form, the CDR3 reads TGTGCCAGCAGTTCGGGACTTAAATACAATGAGCAGTTCTTC.

The rearrangement joins TRBV6-6 to TRBJ2-7, with D unclear. The CDR3 loop spans 14 amino acids. Trimming shortened V by 2 bases and J by 0 bases, and 8 bases separated the two germline ends. CDR1 and CDR2 (germline): MNHNY, SVGAGI (reference sequence). As DNA, the CDR3 is TGTGCCAGCAGTTACCAGGCCAGCTCCTACGAGCAGTACTTC. Its protein is CASSYQASSYEQYF.

The V and J genes are TRBV9 and TRBJ1-2; 7 bases are shared with TRBD1. The CDR3 covers 18 residues. CDR1 and CDR2 (germline): SGDLS, YYNGEE. Trimming took 0 bases from V and 2 from J; bases not matched to a gene: 13. The CDR3 DNA is TGTGCCAGCAGCGTAGGTCGGCGAAACTTGACAGGGAACTATGGCTACACCTTC. Translated, it gives CASSVGRRNLTGNYGYTF.

The chain employs TRBV5-1 and TRBJ1-6; 9 bases match TRBD1. Germline CDR1 is SGHRS and CDR2 is YFSETQ. There are 14 residues in the CDR3. The junction had 1 base not matched to a gene; V was cut back by 0 bases and J by 9 bases. CDR3 nucleotides: TGCGCCAGCAGCTTGGGGACAGGGGTTTCACCCCTCCACTTT. The encoded protein is CASSLGTGVSPLHF.

The rearrangement links TRBV6-4 to TRBJ1-1, with 7 bases matching TRBD1. The CDR3 sequence is 14 residues long. The J segment lost 5 bases and the V segment lost 5 bases, leaving 8 bases of the junction unmatched. Germline V gives CDR1 MRHNA, CDR2 SNTAGT. The CDR3 coding sequence is TGTGCCAGCAGTCCCTCGACAGGGTCGACTGAAGCTTTCTTT. Protein: CASSPSTGSTEAFF.

The chain has TRBV9 and TRBJ1-5; a weak D match, TRBD1 (5 bases). CDR1 is SGDLS, CDR2 YYNGEE, per germline. Trimming took off 2 bases at V and 8 bases at J, with 11 bases between the two ends. CDR3 length equals 13 residues. As DNA, the CDR3 is TGTGCCAGCAGCGTGGGAGGGGACGAGCCCCAGCATTTT. This translates into CASSVGGDEPQHF.